Shown below are 9 T cell receptor beta chains from a single sample sequenced in a study of spatial heterogeneity in lung cancer. A single record per CDR3 protein comes from TCRdb applying MiXCR to the 5' RACE reads. The sample lists about 120,000 distinct CDR3 sequences, over 9% seen once, with 16% in the top ten. Time point reported: blood at routine non-recurrence follow-up after resection. Sequencing of whole RNA from tumor, nontumor lung or frozen PBMC involved no sorting. The source material was PBMCs, sampled at follow-up. The origin of the receptors is a male donor with early-stage non-small cell lung cancer.

This chain uses TRBV3-1 with TRBJ2-7; 7 positions agree with TRBD2. V was clipped by 1 base and J by 0 bases; unmatched bases: 6. The germline V gene has CDR1 LGHDT and CDR2 YNNKEL (reference sequence). This CDR3 has 16 residues. The CDR3 sequence is CASSQVGDYTSYEQYF. CDR3 nucleotide sequence: TGTGCCAGCAGCCAAGTGGGGGACTATACCTCCTACGAGCAGTACTTC.

This clonotype was seen only a few times. CDR3 nucleotides: TGCGCCAGCAGCTTGGGCAGCTCTAGCAATGAGCAGTTCTTC. Its protein is CASSLGSSSNEQFF. The chain couples TRBV5-1 to TRBJ2-1, with D hard to call. The CDR3 consists of 14 residues. Per germline, CDR1 SGHRS and CDR2 YFSETQ. The ends were cut back, 0 bases at V and 6 bases at J, with 10 bases in the middle.

This clonotype appeared many times. This rearrangement joins TRBV18 to TRBJ2-7; a weak D match, TRBD1 (6 bases). The CDR3 contains 16 residues. Germline CDR1 KGHSH, CDR2 LQKENI. V was shortened by 3 bases and J by 0 bases, with 15 bases between the two germline ends. The CDR3: CASSPPTGRVSYEQYF. CDR3 DNA: TGTGCCAGCTCACCTCCGACAGGACGGGTCTCCTACGAGCAGTACTTC.

The chain uses TRBV7-2 and TRBJ1-5; no clear D gene. Germline CDR1 SGHTA, CDR2 FQGNSA. The CDR3 is 15 residues long. Trimming pared 5 bases from V and 2 bases from J, leaving 13 bases between. The CDR3 reads CASSPGSMGNQPQHF. CDR3 nucleotides: TGTGCCAGCAGCCCTGGTAGTATGGGCAATCAGCCCCAGCATTTT.

The chain couples TRBV19 to TRBJ1-4; D call uncertain. V lost 3 bases and J 4 bases, leaving 12 bases between the germline ends. From germline, CDR1 is LNHDA and CDR2 SQIVND (reference sequence). The CDR3 consists of 15 residues. The CDR3 DNA sequence: TGTGCCAGTAGTATTCCCGAGAACCTTAATGAAAAACTGTTTTTT. Protein: CASSIPENLNEKLFF. Combining the CDR3 with reference TRBV19 and TRBJ1-4 gives the whole variable domain DGGITQSPKYLFRKEGQNVTLSCEQNLNHDAMYWYRQDPGQGLRLIYYSQIVNDFQKGDIAEGYSVSREKKESFPLTVTSAQKNPTAFYLCASSIPENLNEKLFFGSGTQLSVL.

This chain connects TRBV27 to TRBJ2-7; D is unresolved. Per the germline V gene, CDR1 is MNHEY and CDR2 is SMNVEV (reference sequence). The germline V and J ends were trimmed by 4 bases and 4 bases, with 11 bases remaining between them. This CDR3 has 13 amino acids. CDR3 amino acids: CASSSSGRYEQYF. CDR3 nucleotide sequence: TGTGCCAGCAGTTCTTCCGGGCGGTACGAGCAGTACTTC.

Many counts were recorded for this clonotype. The genes are TRBV7-9 and TRBJ1-2; a possible D gene is TRBD1 (5 bases). V lost 5 bases to trimming and J lost 2 bases, with 21 bases between them. This CDR3 is 17 amino acids long. Germline CDR1 SEHNR, CDR2 FQNEAQ (reference sequence). CDR3 amino acids: CASSVTEGPNINYGYTF. The CDR3 DNA reads TGTGCCAGCAGCGTGACAGAAGGCCCCAATATAAACTATGGCTACACCTTC.

There are a few counts of this clonotype. The rearrangement uses TRBV20-1 and TRBJ2-5; a weak D match, TRBD1 (5 bases). This CDR3 is built from 13 residues. Trimming removed 0 bases at V and 1 base at J, with 6 bases between. The germline gives CDR1 DFQATT, CDR2 SNEGSKA (reference sequence). As DNA, the CDR3 is TGCAGTGCTAGAGAAGGGGCCCAAGAGACCCAGTACTTC. Its translation: CSAREGAQETQYF.

This clonotype came up many times. The chain combines TRBV20-1 with TRBJ1-5; maybe TRBD1 (6 bases). CDR3 length: 15 amino acids. Per the germline V gene, CDR1 is DFQATT and CDR2 is SNEGSKA (reference sequence). Trimming took 4 bases from V and 0 from J, leaving 13 bases between them. The CDR3 is CSAIRTETSNQPQHF. The CDR3 coding sequence is TGCAGTGCTATTCGGACAGAAACTAGCAATCAGCCCCAGCATTTT.